This TCR beta chain came from a study of blood T cell repertoires in COVID-19. Study context: Collection of acute and convalescent COVID-19 samples took place in the United States, Italy and Spain.

With V trimmed by 5 bases and J by 14 bases, 8 bases remained unmatched. The CDR3 length is 11 residues. Germline V gene data show CDR1 as SQVTM and CDR2 as ANQGSEA. Original data processing: Quantification of nucleated cells was approximated via reference gene primer amplification. TCRdb keeps only in-frame clones here, not all; method: immunoSEQ multiplex PCR. The V and J calls and clone size come from that table; D and trimming were worked out from the DNA. The table has tens of thousands of clones, roughly four fifths seen once. The sequencing input was peripheral blood. V and J are TRBV29-1 and TRBJ2-1; 8 bases are a match to TRBD2. The sequence derives from a woman older than 75 with acute or convalescent COVID-19. CDR3 nucleotides: TGCAGCGTTAGAGCGGGAGACTCTGAGTTCTTC. This codes for CSVRAGDSEFF.